The 10 T cell receptor beta chains below come from one sample, sequenced in a study of naive and memory T cell subsets. Overall study results and limits: A few larger clonotypes appeared in naive repertoires, especially CD8, possibly memory cells re-expressing CD45RA.

Both TRBC1 and TRBC2 were covered by a beta constant-region primer of two equimolar oligonucleotides. Four rounds of PCR amplified the ligated cDNA using nested alpha and beta constant-region primers plus SP2. TCRdb fed the UMI-ligation and nested PCR reads into MiXCR, producing one record per CDR3 protein. The sample includes roughly 140,000 distinct CDR3 sequences, approximately 20% of them seen just once. The antigens of these receptors remain unknown. The sample consisted of naive CD8+ T cells from blood. These receptors all stem from a human donor in good health.

This rearrangement joins TRBV28 to TRBJ2-1, with TRBD2 matching over 10 bases. The V and J ends lost 8 bases and 2 bases, in that order; junction bases with no gene match: 9. Germline CDR1 MDHEN, CDR2 SYDVKM. The length of the CDR3 is 16 residues. The CDR3 spells CASSLGLAGAYNEQFF. CDR3 nucleotide sequence: TGTGCCAGCTCCCTTGGTCTAGCGGGAGCCTACAATGAGCAGTTCTTC.

The CDR3: CASARDSGWDETQYF. CDR3 sequence (DNA): TGTGCCAGCGCGCGGGACAGCGGTTGGGACGAGACCCAGTACTTC. This chain connects TRBV25-1 to TRBJ2-5, with a weak D call TRBD1 (7 bases). Deletions cut 8 bases from V and 5 bases from J, with 21 bases between. The CDR3 covers 15 residues. Germline V gives CDR1 MGHDK, CDR2 SYGVNS.

The chain couples TRBV6-5 to TRBJ2-5, with 9 bases matching TRBD2. Trimming removed 7 bases from V and 1 base from J; junction bases left unmatched: 7. Germline loops: CDR1 MNHEY, CDR2 SVGAGI. This CDR3 has 15 amino acids. The CDR3 loop reads CASKDSGGVQETQYF. The CDR3 region has the DNA TGTGCCAGCAAGGATAGCGGGGGAGTCCAAGAGACCCAGTACTTC.

This clonotype came up once. The rearrangement links TRBV21-1 to TRBJ2-5; TRBD1, as called in the table, went unchecked against the DNA. TRBV21-1 is a known pseudogene. The CDR3 loop spans 17 amino acids. In DNA form, the CDR3 reads TGTGCCAGCCGTGAGATGTTGAGGGGGCGATTCCAAGAGACCCAGTACTTC. Translated: CASREMLRGRFQETQYF.

This clonotype turned up a few times. V is TRBV29-1 and J is TRBJ2-7; D unresolved. Per germline, CDR1 SQVTM and CDR2 ANQGSEA. The V end was cut by 2 bases, the J end by 2 bases, with 10 bases between. The CDR3 extends over 13 amino acids. The chain's CDR3 is CSVETSVTYEQYF. Here the CDR3 DNA reads TGCAGCGTTGAAACCTCAGTGACCTACGAGCAGTACTTC.

The genes are TRBV12-3 or TRBV12-4 and TRBJ1-2, with D maybe TRBD1 (5 bases). V was shortened by 2 bases and J by 4 bases, with 14 bases between the two germline ends. CDR3 length: 15 residues. The chain's CDR3 is CASSLNVGGGYGYTF. Here the CDR3 DNA reads TGTGCCAGCAGTTTAAATGTTGGGGGAGGCTATGGCTACACCTTC.

This clonotype showed up just a few times. The J gene is TRBJ2-2, the V gene TRBV5-4; 9 nucleotides align to TRBD1. Germline V gives CDR1 SGHNT, CDR2 YYREEE (reference sequence). This CDR3 region has 16 residues. The ends lost 4 bases at V and 8 bases at J; junction bases unmatched: 12. This CDR3 is CASSNRDRDVTGELFF. In nucleotides, the CDR3 is TGTGCCAGCAGCAACCGGGACAGGGATGTAACTGGGGAGCTGTTTTTT.

The table lists this clonotype with a few counts. The chain combines TRBV27 with TRBJ1-2; no clear D. The CDR3 has 12 amino acids. Trimming cost V 5 bases and J 0 bases, with 4 bases left between them. Germline V gene lookup returns CDR1 MNHEY and CDR2 SMNVEV (reference sequence). In DNA, the CDR3 is TGTGCCAGCAGTGGGACTAACTATGGCTACACCTTC. Translating gives CASSGTNYGYTF.

The rearrangement joins TRBV12-3 or TRBV12-4 to TRBJ2-2; D unresolved. This CDR3 comprises 11 residues. Trimming pared 8 bases from V and 1 base from J, leaving 2 bases between. The CDR3 reads CASGNTGELFF. The CDR3 coding sequence is TGTGCCAGCGGGAACACCGGGGAGCTGTTTTTT.

V gene TRBV11-1 combines with J gene TRBJ1-2; no firm D call. The CDR3 runs to 15 residues. V was clipped by 4 bases and J by 6 bases, with 18 bases between them. CDR1 and CDR2 from the germline V gene are SGHAT and FQDESV (reference sequence). The CDR3 sequence is CASSSAMGGPNGYTF. The DNA of the CDR3 is TGTGCCAGCAGCTCCGCGATGGGCGGTCCTAATGGCTACACCTTC. Supplemented by reference TRBV11-1 and TRBJ1-2, the full variable domain reads EAEVAQSPRYKITEKSQAVAFWCDPISGHATLYWYRQILGQGPELLVQFQDESVVDDSQLPKDRFSAERLKGVDSTLKIQPAELGDSAMYLCASSSAMGGPNGYTFGSGTRLTVV.